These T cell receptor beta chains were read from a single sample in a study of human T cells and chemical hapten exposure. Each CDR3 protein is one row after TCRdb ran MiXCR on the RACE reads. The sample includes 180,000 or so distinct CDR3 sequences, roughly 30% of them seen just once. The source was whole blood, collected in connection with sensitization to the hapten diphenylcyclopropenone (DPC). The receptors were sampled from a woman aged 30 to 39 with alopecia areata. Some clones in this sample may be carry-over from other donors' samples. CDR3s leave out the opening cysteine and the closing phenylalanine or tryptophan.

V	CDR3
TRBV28	ASRLGQTYEQY
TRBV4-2	ASSRETRGEAF
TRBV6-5	ASSYTGMVEKLF
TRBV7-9	ASSLEGSPPGELF
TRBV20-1	SAREVAKNIQY
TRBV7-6	ASSLLGLQETQY
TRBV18	ASSPPGLNTEAF
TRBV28	ASSRDRWSYT
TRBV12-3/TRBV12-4	ASSGGRQETQY
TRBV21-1	ASSPPGQGAFEAF
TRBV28	ASSWGPDRLVGYT
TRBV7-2	ASSSPQGSHEQF
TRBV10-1	ATSRDGRTDTQY
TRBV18	ASSPITGGAYEAF
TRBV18	ASSIMGLLEGEQY
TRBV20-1	SHQVGGDTQY
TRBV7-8	ASSPRGGAETQY
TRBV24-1	ATRTQKDIGNTIY
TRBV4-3	ASSQDEGTYGYT
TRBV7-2	ASSLTQRAGATGELF
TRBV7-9	ASSSIQANTGELF
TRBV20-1	SAEPGHRIAEPLH
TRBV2	ASRDDRQGYGYT
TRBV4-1	ASSQGGLAGKGQF
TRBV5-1	ASSWGLAGAQRSYEQY
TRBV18	ASSQFGEPYNEQF
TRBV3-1	ASSQDRSYNEQF
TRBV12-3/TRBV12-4	ASSLLSGSINEQY
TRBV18	ASSLPRGHGEKLF
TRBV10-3	ATRAGENTGELF
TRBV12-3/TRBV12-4	ASKPGTDYEQY
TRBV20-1	SARGTVTYEQY
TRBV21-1	ASSARGGRF
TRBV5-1	ASSLETGTDDPYEQY
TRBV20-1	SATGPGANVLT
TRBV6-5	ASRTGHSYEQY
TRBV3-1	ASSQIAGGRWKF
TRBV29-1	SVRTTSLTDTQY
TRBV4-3	ASSPEESSYNEQF
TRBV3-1	ASRIQGLPNTGELF
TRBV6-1	ASSERLPDTQY